The TCR beta chain under discussion was sequenced for a study of blood T cell repertoires in COVID-19. Study-wide background: The cDNA or gDNA used as material had been derived from T cells, B-cell-depleted T cells, or PBMCs.

In the original processing: Estimation of nucleated cell counts was performed using reference gene primer amplification. The data were produced by immunoSEQ multiplex PCR, yet TCRdb's version contains in-frame clones alone and is incomplete. The D gene and trimming were derived from the DNA, and the V and J assignments and clone size from that table. The table lists about 100,000 clones, more than 65% of them singletons. This CDR3 is 14 amino acids long. V lost 2 bases, J lost 4 bases, and 11 bases lay in between. Germline lookup yields CDR1 WNHNN and CDR2 SYGVQD (reference sequence). The sample comprised peripheral blood. This TCR derives from a woman aged 70 to 79 with acute or convalescent COVID-19. The chain joins TRBV10-1 to TRBJ1-1; TRBD1 might be the D (5 bases). The CDR3 sequence is CASSEIVGGTEAFF. CDR3 DNA: TGCGCCAGCAGTGAGATAGTGGGGGGCACTGAAGCTTTCTTT.